These T cell receptor beta chains were read from a single sample in a study of blood T cell repertoires in COVID-19. TCRdb's table, derived via immunoSEQ multiplex PCR, lists solely in-frame clones and lacks some. This table holds 210,000 or so clones, over 80% found once. The sequenced sample was peripheral blood. The source is a young man with COVID-19, enrolled during active disease. Each CDR3 is given with its conserved first and last residue. A D gene is named only where the DNA matches it firmly. Only part of the rows carry a size: once, few, many, or a class if the clone is expanded.

D gene: -
V gene: TRBV13
J gene: TRBJ1-6
clone size: -
CDR3 protein: CASSPAEEVYNSPLHF
CDR3 DNA: TGTGCCAGCAGCCCAGCCGAGGAGGTCTATAATTCACCCCTCCACTTT

D gene: -
V gene: TRBV6-2/TRBV6-3
J gene: TRBJ1-2
clone size: -
CDR3 protein: CASSPGQGGGYTF
CDR3 DNA: TGTGCCAGCAGCCCGGGGCAGGGAGGAGGCTACACCTTC

D gene: TRBD2
V gene: TRBV7-9
J gene: TRBJ2-3
clone size: few
CDR3 protein: CASSFTLAGDVDTQYF
CDR3 DNA: TGTGCCAGCAGCTTTACGCTAGCGGGAGATGTAGATACGCAGTATTTT

D gene: TRBD2
V gene: TRBV3-1/TRBV3-2
J gene: TRBJ2-1
clone size: once
CDR3 protein: CASSHLAGVGYNEQFF
CDR3 DNA: TGTGCCAGCAGCCACCTAGCGGGAGTGGGGTACAATGAGCAGTTCTTC

D gene: -
V gene: TRBV18
J gene: TRBJ1-3
clone size: -
CDR3 protein: CASSPTTGLEGNTIYF
CDR3 DNA: TGTGCCAGCTCACCAACTACAGGGTTGGAAGGAAACACCATATATTTT

D gene: -
V gene: TRBV28
J gene: TRBJ1-1
clone size: once
CDR3 protein: CASSGIGRAFF
CDR3 DNA: TGTGCCAGCAGTGGGATAGGGAGGGCTTTCTTT

D gene: TRBD1
V gene: TRBV18
J gene: TRBJ2-7
clone size: once
CDR3 protein: CASSPDRDYEQYF
CDR3 DNA: TGTGCCAGCTCACCCGACAGGGACTACGAGCAGTACTTC

D gene: -
V gene: TRBV6-5
J gene: TRBJ2-3
clone size: -
CDR3 protein: CASSYSSEGGDTQYF
CDR3 DNA: TGTGCCAGCAGTTACTCTTCCGAGGGAGGAGATACGCAGTATTTT

D gene: TRBD2
V gene: TRBV27
J gene: TRBJ2-7
clone size: few
CDR3 protein: CATLIGTSGRCYEQYF
CDR3 DNA: TGTGCCACCCTCATTGGAACTAGCGGGAGATGTTACGAGCAGTACTTC

D gene: -
V gene: TRBV9
J gene: TRBJ2-2
clone size: -
CDR3 protein: CASSVTLAGTGELFF
CDR3 DNA: TGTGCCAGCAGCGTGACCCTAGCCGGCACCGGGGAGCTGTTTTTT

D gene: -
V gene: TRBV14
J gene: TRBJ2-1
clone size: -
CDR3 protein: CASSLQITAAYNEQFF
CDR3 DNA: TGTGCCAGCAGCCTACAGATCACTGCCGCCTACAATGAGCAGTTCTTC

D gene: TRBD1
V gene: TRBV6-6
J gene: TRBJ1-4
clone size: -
CDR3 protein: CASRPQGAGEKLFF
CDR3 DNA: TGTGCCAGCCGCCCACAGGGGGCCGGTGAAAAACTGTTTTTT

D gene: TRBD1
V gene: TRBV5-5
J gene: TRBJ2-7
clone size: -
CDR3 protein: CASSSRSPGQGFYEQYF
CDR3 DNA: TGTGCCAGCAGCTCGCGATCGCCGGGACAGGGGTTCTACGAGCAGTACTTC

D gene: TRBD1
V gene: TRBV18
J gene: TRBJ2-1
clone size: -
CDR3 protein: CASSPPSGGSYNEQFF
CDR3 DNA: TGTGCCAGCTCCCCCCCGTCAGGGGGCTCTTACAATGAGCAGTTCTTC

D gene: -
V gene: TRBV6-5
J gene: TRBJ1-4
clone size: -
CDR3 protein: CATRQATFPQKLFF
CDR3 DNA: TGTGCCACCCGACAGGCGACATTCCCCCAAAAACTGTTTTTT

D gene: -
V gene: TRBV21-1
J gene: TRBJ1-1
clone size: -
CDR3 protein: CASSKQKMNTEAFF
CDR3 DNA: TGTGCCAGCAGCAAACAGAAGATGAACACTGAAGCTTTCTTT

D gene: TRBD1
V gene: TRBV6-5
J gene: TRBJ1-5
clone size: -
CDR3 protein: CASSYSGTGVQPQHF
CDR3 DNA: TGTGCCAGCAGTTACTCTGGGACAGGGGTTCAGCCCCAGCATTTT

D gene: -
V gene: TRBV7-2
J gene: TRBJ2-1
clone size: -
CDR3 protein: CASSSISYNEQFF
CDR3 DNA: TGTGCCAGCAGCTCCATCAGTTACAATGAGCAGTTCTTC

D gene: TRBD1
V gene: TRBV3-1/TRBV3-2
J gene: TRBJ1-5
clone size: -
CDR3 protein: CASSRSGTGVNQPQHF
CDR3 DNA: TGTGCCAGCAGCCGATCCGGGACAGGGGTCAATCAGCCCCAGCATTTT

D gene: -
V gene: TRBV7-2
J gene: TRBJ2-2
clone size: -
CDR3 protein: CASSSTGSGELFF
CDR3 DNA: TGTGCCAGCAGCTCCACAGGGTCCGGGGAGCTGTTTTTT

D gene: -
V gene: TRBV18
J gene: TRBJ1-3
clone size: -
CDR3 protein: CASSPLGEQGLTGNTIYF
CDR3 DNA: TGTGCCAGCTCACCACTCGGCGAACAGGGTCTTACTGGAAACACCATATATTTT

D gene: -
V gene: TRBV6-5
J gene: TRBJ1-6
clone size: -
CDR3 protein: CASSYEEGRGYSPLHF
CDR3 DNA: TGTGCCAGCAGTTACGAGGAGGGACGGGGGTATTCACCCCTCCACTTT

D gene: TRBD2
V gene: TRBV19
J gene: TRBJ2-1
clone size: -
CDR3 protein: CASSIGISGIDGLNEQFF
CDR3 DNA: TGTGCCAGTAGTATAGGGATTAGCGGGATAGACGGCTTAAATGAGCAGTTCTTC

D gene: -
V gene: TRBV6-1
J gene: TRBJ1-5
clone size: -
CDR3 protein: CASSEQWSNQPQHF
CDR3 DNA: TGTGCCAGCAGTGAGCAGTGGAGCAATCAGCCCCAGCATTTT

D gene: -
V gene: TRBV6-5
J gene: TRBJ1-1
clone size: -
CDR3 protein: CASRTGSTEAFF
CDR3 DNA: TGTGCCAGCAGAACCGGGAGCACTGAAGCTTTCTTT

D gene: TRBD2
V gene: TRBV5-1
J gene: TRBJ2-7
clone size: -
CDR3 protein: CASSLAPSGHYEQYF
CDR3 DNA: TGCGCCAGCAGCTTGGCCCCTAGCGGCCACTACGAGCAGTACTTC

D gene: -
V gene: TRBV28
J gene: TRBJ2-5
clone size: -
CDR3 protein: CASSTGLQTQYF
CDR3 DNA: TGTGCCAGCAGCACGGGACTCCAGACCCAGTACTTC